The clone carrying this TCR beta chain has only a few counts. Germline values: CDR1 MNHEY, CDR2 SVGEGT. J gave up 7 bases and V 4 bases, and 7 bases lay outside the gene matches. This CDR3 has 13 amino acids. Profiling relied on immunoSEQ multiplex PCR, and the TCRdb table lists in-frame clones only, not all of them. The top ten clones hold roughly 1.6% of a sample with about 140,000 clones, around 81% of them seen once. The sample belongs to a study of blood T cell repertoires in COVID-19. This receptor was taken from a human donor in a cohort sampled during active COVID-19. The sequencing sample was made of peripheral blood. The chain carries TRBV6-2 or TRBV6-3 and TRBJ2-7; 7 bases align to TRBD2. The CDR3 DNA reads as TGTGCCAGCAGTTTCGCGGGAGTGGGTGAGCAGTACTTC. Protein: CASSFAGVGEQYF.